This is a list of T cell receptor beta chains from one sample in a study of blood T cell repertoires in COVID-19. Data came from immunoSEQ multiplex PCR; TCRdb stores just in-frame clones and leaves some out. The sample has about 220,000 clones; 80% are singletons. The sequenced material came from peripheral blood. Source of these receptors: a human donor in a cohort sampled during active COVID-19. CDR3s include the opening cysteine and the closing phenylalanine or tryptophan. D genes are given only for firm matches. The size field is filled for only some rows; it gives once, few, many or a size class.

abundance: .
len: 17
j_gene: TRBJ2-1
v_gene: TRBV14
d_gene: .
CDR3nt: TGTGCCAGCAGCCATCAAGGGGCCTCAAGCTCCTACAATGAGCAGTTCTTC
CDR3aa: CASSHQGASSSYNEQFF

abundance: .
len: 15
j_gene: TRBJ2-7
v_gene: TRBV5-4
d_gene: .
CDR3nt: TGTGCCAGCAGCTTGGGTGCTACAGGGTTCAACGAGCAGTACTTC
CDR3aa: CASSLGATGFNEQYF

abundance: .
len: 14
j_gene: TRBJ2-7
v_gene: TRBV19
d_gene: TRBD1
CDR3nt: TGTGCCACTTCCCGGGACAGGGTCTCCTACGAGCAGTACTTC
CDR3aa: CATSRDRVSYEQYF

abundance: .
len: 15
j_gene: TRBJ2-2
v_gene: TRBV5-1
d_gene: TRBD2
CDR3nt: TGCGCCAGCGCGGCGACTAGCGCAAACACCGGGGAGCTGTTTTTT
CDR3aa: CASAATSANTGELFF

abundance: .
len: 16
j_gene: TRBJ2-1
v_gene: TRBV19
d_gene: TRBD2
CDR3nt: TGTGCCAGTAGTATAGATAACGGGGGGTTGGACAATGAGCAGTTCTTC
CDR3aa: CASSIDNGGLDNEQFF

abundance: .
len: 13
j_gene: TRBJ2-5
v_gene: TRBV6-5
d_gene: .
CDR3nt: TGTGCCAGCAGTTACGGTACGGGGGAGACCCAGTACTTC
CDR3aa: CASSYGTGETQYF

abundance: .
len: 17
j_gene: TRBJ1-4
v_gene: TRBV7-2
d_gene: .
CDR3nt: TGTGCCAGCAGCTTAAGGGGCAGGCCTGCAACTAATGAAAAACTGTTTTTT
CDR3aa: CASSLRGRPATNEKLFF

abundance: .
len: 17
j_gene: TRBJ2-2
v_gene: TRBV4-2
d_gene: .
CDR3nt: TGTGCCAGCAGCCAAGCGAGGGCGGCCCCGAACACCGGGGAGCTGTTTTTT
CDR3aa: CASSQARAAPNTGELFF

abundance: .
len: 13
j_gene: TRBJ1-1
v_gene: TRBV7-3
d_gene: .
CDR3nt: TGTGCCAGCAGCTTACGCAGGGATTCCGAAGCTTTCTTT
CDR3aa: CASSLRRDSEAFF

abundance: .
len: 13
j_gene: TRBJ2-3
v_gene: TRBV4-2
d_gene: TRBD1
CDR3nt: TGTGCCAGCAGCCCAGGGGGACGCGATACGCAGTATTTT
CDR3aa: CASSPGGRDTQYF

abundance: once
len: 16
j_gene: TRBJ2-3
v_gene: TRBV10-1
d_gene: TRBD2
CDR3nt: TGCGCCAGCAGTGAGAACGCTAGCGGGGGTGGGGATACGCAGTATTTT
CDR3aa: CASSENASGGGDTQYF

abundance: .
len: 16
j_gene: TRBJ2-1
v_gene: TRBV24-1
d_gene: TRBD1
CDR3nt: TGTGCCACCAGTGATTCCGGGACAGGGGTTGGTAATGAGCAGTTCTTC
CDR3aa: CATSDSGTGVGNEQFF

abundance: .
len: 16
j_gene: TRBJ1-5
v_gene: TRBV19
d_gene: TRBD1
CDR3nt: TGTGCCAGTAGTCCAAGGGGACAGTGGAGCAATCAGCCCCAGCATTTT
CDR3aa: CASSPRGQWSNQPQHF

abundance: .
len: 14
j_gene: TRBJ2-1
v_gene: TRBV5-8
d_gene: .
CDR3nt: TGTGCCAGCAGCGGCGGGTCTTCCTACAATGAGCAGTTCTTC
CDR3aa: CASSGGSSYNEQFF

abundance: .
len: 14
j_gene: TRBJ2-1
v_gene: TRBV20-1
d_gene: TRBD2
CDR3nt: TGCAGTGCTAGTGGGACTAGTGGTTACAATGAGCAGTTCTTC
CDR3aa: CSASGTSGYNEQFF

abundance: .
len: 14
j_gene: TRBJ2-5
v_gene: TRBV5-1
d_gene: TRBD1
CDR3nt: TGCGCCAGCAGCGTGACAGGGGGCGGGGAGACCCAGTACTTC
CDR3aa: CASSVTGGGETQYF

abundance: .
len: 15
j_gene: TRBJ2-1
v_gene: TRBV5-1
d_gene: TRBD2
CDR3nt: TGCGCCAGCAGCTTGGAAACGGGGGGGCATGGTGAGCAGTTCTTC
CDR3aa: CASSLETGGHGEQFF

abundance: .
len: 14
j_gene: TRBJ1-2
v_gene: TRBV25-1
d_gene: .
CDR3nt: TGTGCCAGCAGTGTTGGACAGTTTAACTATGGCTACACCTTC
CDR3aa: CASSVGQFNYGYTF

abundance: .
len: 16
j_gene: TRBJ2-7
v_gene: TRBV5-8
d_gene: .
CDR3nt: TGTGCCAGCAGCCCCCTGTCCCCCCTTGGGCCCTACGAGCAGTACTTC
CDR3aa: CASSPLSPLGPYEQYF

abundance: .
len: 15
j_gene: TRBJ1-2
v_gene: TRBV5-6
d_gene: .
CDR3nt: TGTGCCAGCAGCTTTGGCGGGATAATTAACTATGGCTACACCTTC
CDR3aa: CASSFGGIINYGYTF

abundance: .
len: 11
j_gene: TRBJ1-4
v_gene: TRBV29-1
d_gene: .
CDR3nt: TGCAGCGTTGGGAGTAATGAAAAACTGTTTTTT
CDR3aa: CSVGSNEKLFF

abundance: .
len: 14
j_gene: TRBJ1-2
v_gene: TRBV9
d_gene: .
CDR3nt: TGTGCCAGCAGCCCCCGGCGGGGGGCGGGAGGCTACACCTTC
CDR3aa: CASSPRRGAGGYTF

abundance: .
len: 15
j_gene: TRBJ1-6
v_gene: TRBV7-3
d_gene: .
CDR3nt: TGTGCCAGCAGCTTAACTGGCGGGTATAATTCACCCCTCCACTTT
CDR3aa: CASSLTGGYNSPLHF

abundance: .
len: 13
j_gene: TRBJ2-2
v_gene: TRBV11-3
d_gene: .
CDR3nt: TGTGCCAGCAGCTTAGGGAGCACCGGGGAGCTGTTTTTT
CDR3aa: CASSLGSTGELFF

abundance: .
len: 13
j_gene: TRBJ2-1
v_gene: TRBV5-1
d_gene: .
CDR3nt: TGCGCCAGCAGCCCCGGTTTAGCTAGTGAGCAGTTCTTC
CDR3aa: CASSPGLASEQFF

abundance: .
len: 16
j_gene: TRBJ1-2
v_gene: TRBV15
d_gene: TRBD1
CDR3nt: TGTGCCACCAGCAGAGATCGGTACAGGGGTAGCAATGGCTACACCTTC
CDR3aa: CATSRDRYRGSNGYTF

abundance: .
len: 15
j_gene: TRBJ2-5
v_gene: TRBV28
d_gene: TRBD2
CDR3nt: TGTGCCAGCAAAGCTGCGGGGGGGACCCAAGGGACCCAGTACTTC
CDR3aa: CASKAAGGTQGTQYF

abundance: .
len: 14
j_gene: TRBJ2-7
v_gene: TRBV4-2
d_gene: TRBD1
CDR3nt: TGTGCCAGCAGCCAGGCCGGGACAGACTACGAGCAGTACTTC
CDR3aa: CASSQAGTDYEQYF

abundance: .
len: 16
j_gene: TRBJ2-3
v_gene: TRBV19
d_gene: .
CDR3nt: TGTGCCAGTAGTACCCGTTTGGGGGCTAGCACAGATACGCAGTATTTT
CDR3aa: CASSTRLGASTDTQYF

abundance: .
len: 11
j_gene: TRBJ2-7
v_gene: TRBV6-5
d_gene: .
CDR3nt: TGTGCCAGCAGGGGAGACTACGAGCAGTACTTC
CDR3aa: CASRGDYEQYF

abundance: few
len: 12
j_gene: TRBJ1-6
v_gene: TRBV28
d_gene: TRBD1
CDR3nt: TGTGCCAGCACCGACAGGGCTTCACCCCTCCACTTT
CDR3aa: CASTDRASPLHF

abundance: .
len: 15
j_gene: TRBJ1-1
v_gene: TRBV4-1
d_gene: .
CDR3nt: TGCGCCAGCAGCCAAGAACCAGGGTTAGGCACTGAAGCTTTCTTT
CDR3aa: CASSQEPGLGTEAFF

abundance: few
len: 16
j_gene: TRBJ1-5
v_gene: TRBV6-2/TRBV6-3
d_gene: TRBD1
CDR3nt: TGTGCCAGCAGCCTGACAGGGGTGGGAAGCAATCAGCCCCAGCATTTT
CDR3aa: CASSLTGVGSNQPQHF

abundance: .
len: 17
j_gene: TRBJ1-5
v_gene: TRBV27
d_gene: TRBD1
CDR3nt: TGTGCCAGCAGTTTATCGGGTCCCAGACAGGGATTTCAGCCCCAGCATTTT
CDR3aa: CASSLSGPRQGFQPQHF

abundance: few
len: 14
j_gene: TRBJ2-2
v_gene: TRBV5-1
d_gene: .
CDR3nt: TGCGCCAGCAGCTTGGCCCCGAACGGCGGGGAGCTGTTTTTT
CDR3aa: CASSLAPNGGELFF

abundance: .
len: 13
j_gene: TRBJ2-1
v_gene: TRBV7-2
d_gene: TRBD2
CDR3nt: TGTGCCAGCATCCCGGTGAGCGGGATTGAGCAGTTCTTC
CDR3aa: CASIPVSGIEQFF

abundance: .
len: 15
j_gene: TRBJ2-2
v_gene: TRBV3-1/TRBV3-2
d_gene: .
CDR3nt: TGTGCCAGCACTCCTTTCCTAGCGAACACCGGGGAGCTGTTTTTT
CDR3aa: CASTPFLANTGELFF